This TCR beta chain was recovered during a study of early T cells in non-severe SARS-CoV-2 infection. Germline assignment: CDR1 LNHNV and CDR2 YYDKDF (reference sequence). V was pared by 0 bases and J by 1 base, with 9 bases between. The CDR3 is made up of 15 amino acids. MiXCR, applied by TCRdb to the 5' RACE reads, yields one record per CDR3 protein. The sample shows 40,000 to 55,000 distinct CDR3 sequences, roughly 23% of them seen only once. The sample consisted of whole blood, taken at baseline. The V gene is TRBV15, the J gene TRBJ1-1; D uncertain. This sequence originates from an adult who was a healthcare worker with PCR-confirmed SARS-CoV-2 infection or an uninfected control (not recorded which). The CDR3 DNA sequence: TGTGCCACCAGCAGAGATCACCACAAGAACACTGAAGCTTTCTTT. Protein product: CATSRDHHKNTEAFF.